This TCR beta chain was sequenced during a study of blood T cell repertoires in COVID-19. In the study's own analysis: Nucleated cell number was recorded as an estimate derived from reference gene primer amplification. Sequencing was performed with immunoSEQ multiplex PCR; in TCRdb, only in-frame clones are kept and a portion is missing. For V, J and clone size, that table is used; D and trimming come from the DNA. The top ten clones hold under 0.8% of a sample with tens of thousands of clones, 75% to 95% of them seen once. The specimen sequenced was peripheral blood. The source is a woman of 80 years or more with acute or convalescent COVID-19.

CDR3 bases: TGCGCCAGCAGCACCCGGGACACCACTAATGAAAAACTGTTTTTT. Its protein is CASSTRDTTNEKLFF. The V call is TRBV5-1, the J call TRBJ1-4; TRBD1 might be the D (6 bases). The CDR3 runs 15 residues. Germline CDR1 reads SGHRS; CDR2 reads YFSETQ. Trimming removed 4 bases from V and 2 bases from J, with 12 bases in between.